Below are 7 T cell receptor beta chains sequenced from a single sample in a study of cytomegalovirus exposure and HLA in healthy donors. 60 Vbeta and 13 Jbeta primers were used in PCR. Data came from immunoSEQ multiplex PCR; TCRdb stores just in-frame clones and leaves some out. The repertoire holds about 150,000 clones, with around 86% as singletons. Sequenced material: PBMCs. The receptors here all came from a woman aged 50 to 60 in good health and CMV-seropositive.

As to this clone: Compared with germline, one end of the junction differs, possibly owing to a read error. The gene calls are TRBV5-4 and TRBJ2-1, with D maybe TRBD2 (5 bases). Germline V gene data show CDR1 as SGHNT and CDR2 as YYREEE (reference sequence). The length of the CDR3 is 13 residues. The CDR3 DNA sequence: TGTGTCAGCTCCGGGATTCATACCAATGAGCAGTTCTTC. Protein: CVSSGIHTNEQFF. Complete variable domain (other parts from reference TRBV5-4 and TRBJ2-1): ETGVTQSPTHLIKTRGQQVTLRCSSQSGHNTVSWYQQALGQGPQFIFQYYREEENGRGNFPPRFSGLQFPNYSSELNVNALELDDSALYLCVSSGIHTNEQFFGPGTRLTVL.

Only one count was recorded for this clone. The V gene is TRBV7-3, the J gene TRBJ2-1; TRBD2 matches 10 bases. The J segment lost 3 bases and the V segment lost 1 base, leaving 12 bases of the junction unmatched. CDR1 SGHTA and CDR2 FQGTGA come from the germline V gene. The CDR3 covers 19 residues. The CDR3 nucleotides are TGTGCCAGCAGCTTAAGGGGGTGGCTAGCGGGAGTTAACTACAATGAGCAGTTCTTC. Protein product: CASSLRGWLAGVNYNEQFF. Together with reference TRBV7-3 and TRBJ2-1, the CDR3 gives the full variable domain: GAGVSQTPSNKVTEKGKYVELRCDPISGHTALYWYRQSLGQGPEFLIYFQGTGAADDSGLPNDRFFAVRPEGSVSTLKIQRTERGDSAVYLCASSLRGWLAGVNYNEQFFGPGTRLTVL.

Worth noting for this clone: The junction differs from germline at one of its ends, possibly a read error. The chain employs TRBV30 and TRBJ2-4; tentative D call: TRBD1 (5 bases). CDR3 size: 16 residues. Germline CDR1 and CDR2: GTSNPN and SVGIG (reference sequence). The CDR3 DNA sequence: TGTGCCTGGACCAAATCCCGGACACCGGCCAAAAACAGTCAGTACTTC. Translated, it gives CAWTKSRTPAKNSQYF.

This rearrangement joins TRBV5-1 to TRBJ2-7; 14 nucleotides agree with TRBD2. CDR1 and CDR2 from the germline V gene are SGHRS and YFSETQ. This CDR3 is 15 amino acids long. V shed 0 bases, J shed 12 bases, and the junction held 8 bases outside the gene matches. The CDR3 region has the DNA TGCGCCAGCAGCTTGGGGCCCGGGACTAGCGGGAGTCCGTACTTC. Translating gives CASSLGPGTSGSPYF. The variable domain in full, completed from reference TRBV5-1 and TRBJ2-7, reads KAGVTQTPRYLIKTRGQQVTLSCSPISGHRSVSWYQQTPGQGLQFLFEYFSETQRNKGNFPGRFSGRQFSNSRSEMNVSTLELGDSALYLCASSLGPGTSGSPYFGPGTRLTVT.

This clone was counted once. The V gene is TRBV19, the J gene TRBJ1-6, with 9 bases fitting TRBD1. The CDR3 contains 18 residues. J gave up 5 bases and V 0 bases, and 8 bases lay outside the gene matches. CDR1 and CDR2 (germline): LNHDA, SQIVND (reference sequence). As DNA, the CDR3 is TGTGCCAGTAGTATAGACCGAGGACAGGGGCGAGATAATTCACCCCTCCACTTT. This codes for CASSIDRGQGRDNSPLHF.

CDR3 nucleotide sequence: TGTGCCACCAGCAGATCCTCAGGGTTCGGGGAAAAACTGTTTTTT. Its protein product is CATSRSSGFGEKLFF. The J gene is TRBJ1-4, the V gene TRBV15; perhaps TRBD1 as D (5 bases). V lost 2 bases, J lost 8 bases, and 15 bases lay in between. In germline, CDR1 is LNHNV, CDR2 YYDKDF (reference sequence). CDR3 size: 15 residues. Full variable domain (outside the CDR3, taken from reference TRBV15 and TRBJ1-4): DAMVIQNPRYQVTQFGKPVTLSCSQTLNHNVMYWYQQKSSQAPKLLFHYYDKDFNNEADTPDNFQSRRPNTSFCFLDIRSPGLGDTAMYLCATSRSSGFGEKLFFGSGTQLSVL.

This clone turned up a few times. The gene calls are TRBV11-2 and TRBJ2-7; 10 nucleotides match TRBD2. The CDR3 extends over 16 amino acids. With 6 bases clipped from V and 0 bases from J, the junction kept 8 bases outside the gene matches. Germline V CDR1 and CDR2: SGHAT, FQNNGV. The CDR3 reads CASSSLLAGASYEQYF. The CDR3, as DNA: TGTGCCAGCAGTTCATTGCTAGCGGGGGCCTCCTACGAGCAGTACTTC. The variable domain in full, completed from reference TRBV11-2 and TRBJ2-7, reads EAGVAQSPRYKIIEKRQSVAFWCNPISGHATLYWYQQILGQGPKLLIQFQNNGVVDDSQLPKDRFSAERLKGVDSTLKIQPAKLEDSAVYLCASSSLLAGASYEQYFGPGTRLTVT.